This T cell receptor beta chain was identified during a study of human T cells and chemical hapten exposure. Across the study: Per-sample TCR yield variation was attributed mainly to small pooled library volume differences.

Regarding time point: patch test 2, 6 weeks after DPC sensitization. Treatment: therapeutic diphenylcyclopropenone sensitization with weekly scalp DPC. The library put unique molecular identifiers onto individual cDNA molecules. From the RACE reads, TCRdb called clonotypes with MiXCR, one entry per CDR3 protein. The repertoire consists of approximately 87,000 distinct CDR3 sequences, with approximately 10% occurring once and the leading ten covering about 3%. This TCR came from a woman in her 40s with alopecia areata. Some clones in this sample may be carry-over from other donors' samples. Specimen: whole blood, collected in connection with sensitization to the hapten diphenylcyclopropenone (DPC).

This CDR3 is CASSLSGRLEQFF. CDR3 DNA: TGTGCCAGCAGCCTTAGCGGGCGCTTGGAGCAGTTCTTC. This chain links TRBV5-4 with TRBJ2-1, with TRBD2 identical over 7 bases. The CDR3 has 13 residues. Germline loops: CDR1 SGHNT, CDR2 YYREEE (reference sequence). V was clipped by 4 bases and J by 10 bases; unmatched bases: 8.